This record looks at one T cell receptor beta chain sequence and its context. Methods used by the authors: Scientists estimated how many nucleated cells there were by amplifying reference gene primers. Sequenced by immunoSEQ multiplex PCR; TCRdb stores in-frame clones only, minus some. That table furnishes V, J and clone size, whereas the DNA furnished D and trimming. The sample has approximately 260,000 clones; over 70% are singletons. Seattle researchers signed up patients amid active infection and tracked them longitudinally. The germline V gene has CDR1 MGHRA and CDR2 YSYEKL. V was clipped by 5 bases and J by 2 bases; unmatched bases: 8. CDR3 length: 15 amino acids. This sample stems from a study of blood T cell repertoires in COVID-19. Study details: Samples representing acute and convalescent COVID-19 were sourced from the United States, Italy and Spain. The cDNA or gDNA used as material had been derived from T cells, B-cell-depleted T cells, or PBMCs.

J is TRBJ1-1 and V is TRBV4-1, with TRBD1 identical over 7 bases. The origin of this receptor is a woman aged 70-85 years with COVID-19, enrolled during active disease. The sample taken for sequencing was peripheral blood. The CDR3 DNA reads TGCGCCAGCAGCACACACAGGGGAGATAACACTGAAGCTTTCTTT. Protein product: CASSTHRGDNTEAFF.